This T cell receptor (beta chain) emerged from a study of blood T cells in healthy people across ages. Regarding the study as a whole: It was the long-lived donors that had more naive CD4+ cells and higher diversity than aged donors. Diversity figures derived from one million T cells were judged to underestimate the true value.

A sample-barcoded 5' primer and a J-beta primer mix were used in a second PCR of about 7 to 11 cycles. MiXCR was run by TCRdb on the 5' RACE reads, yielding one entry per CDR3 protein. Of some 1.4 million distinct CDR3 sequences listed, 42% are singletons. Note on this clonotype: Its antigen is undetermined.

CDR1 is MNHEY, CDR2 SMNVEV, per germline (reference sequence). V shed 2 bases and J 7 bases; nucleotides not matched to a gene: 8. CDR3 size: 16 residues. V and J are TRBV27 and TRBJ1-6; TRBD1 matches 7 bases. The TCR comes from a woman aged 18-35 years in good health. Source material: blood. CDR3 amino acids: CASSLTPQGVNSPLHF. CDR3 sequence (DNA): TGTGCCAGCAGTTTAACCCCGCAGGGGGTAAATTCACCCCTCCACTTT.